The next 21 T cell receptor beta chains were all read from a single sample in a study of blood T cell repertoires in COVID-19. Using immunoSEQ multiplex PCR, the repertoire was profiled, and TCRdb retains in-frame clones only, with some absent. The table includes 250,000 to 350,000 clones, around nine tenths detected once. The specimen was peripheral blood. These receptors originate from a woman between 35 and 50 years old who had recovered from COVID-19.

The chain is built from TRBV7-6 and TRBJ2-3; D gene uncertain. The CDR3 spans 14 residues. The ends were cut back, 1 base at V and 6 bases at J, with 11 bases in the middle. Germline V lookup: CDR1 SGHVS, CDR2 FNYEAQ. CDR3 nucleotide sequence: TGTGCCAGCAGCTTAGATACATCTGCCGATACGCAGTATTTT. It encodes CASSLDTSADTQYF.

The rearrangement joins TRBV12-2 to TRBJ2-2; TRBD2 reflects the table's D call only, with no check against the DNA. TRBV12-2 represents a pseudogene. The CDR3 length is 16 residues. In DNA form, the CDR3 reads TGTGCAAGTCGCCCAGGACTAGCGGGATCCGGCGGGGAGCTGTTTTTT. Its translation is CASRPGLAGSGGELFF.

The chain joins TRBV4-1 to TRBJ2-3, with D possibly matching TRBD1 (5 bases). The length of the CDR3 is 17 residues. Trimming took off 2 bases at V and 3 bases at J, with 18 bases between the two ends. Germline V lookup: CDR1 MGHRA, CDR2 YSYEKL. The CDR3 coding sequence is TGCGCCAGCAGCCAAACCCCTCGCGCCCAGGGAACAGATACGCAGTATTTT. It translates to CASSQTPRAQGTDTQYF.

The sample holds a few counts of this clone. V usage is TRBV19 and J usage is TRBJ1-1; weak D call: TRBD1 (6 bases). The CDR3 has 16 amino acids. CDR1 and CDR2 (germline): LNHDA, SQIVND (reference sequence). Trimming pared 1 base from V and 3 bases from J, leaving 15 bases between. The CDR3 DNA reads as TGTGCCAGTAGTATAGGGGGGGGCGCAGGGGACACTGAAGCTTTCTTT. This gives the protein CASSIGGGAGDTEAFF.

As concerns this clone: Other DNA variants within this sample encode the same CDR3. J is TRBJ2-1 and V is TRBV7-3, with 7 bases that match TRBD2. The CDR3 extends over 15 amino acids. The V and J ends lost 5 bases and 0 bases, in that order; junction bases with no gene match: 4. Germline-derived CDR1 and CDR2 are SGHTA and FQGTGA. The CDR3 here is CASSPTGGSYNEQFF. DNA for the CDR3: TGTGCCAGCAGCCCTACGGGAGGCTCCTACAATGAGCAGTTCTTC.

This clone was detected only a few times. The gene calls are TRBV27 and TRBJ1-6, with D possibly being TRBD1 (5 bases). The ends were cut back, 6 bases at V and 9 bases at J, with 18 bases in the middle. Germline V gene lookup returns CDR1 MNHEY and CDR2 SMNVEV (reference sequence). The CDR3 covers 15 residues. CDR3 sequence (DNA): TGTGCCAGCAGCTTTGGTAGCGGGACCGCTTCACCCCTCCACTTT. This encodes CASSFGSGTASPLHF.

This clone has just one count. The chain combines TRBV11-3 with TRBJ2-1; D not certain. The V and J ends lost 3 bases and 10 bases respectively, with 13 bases between them. This CDR3 has 13 amino acids. Germline CDR1 SGHNT, CDR2 YENEEA. CDR3 amino acids: CASSFNSFQEQFF. The CDR3 region has the DNA TGTGCCAGCAGCTTCAATTCTTTCCAGGAGCAGTTCTTC.

This chain connects TRBV14 to TRBJ2-1; D uncertain. The ends were cut back, 2 bases at V and 1 base at J, with 9 bases in the middle. Per germline, CDR1 SGHDN and CDR2 FVKESK. The CDR3 runs to 15 residues. CDR3 coding DNA: TGTGCCAGCAGCCAATTGGCGGCGTCCTACAATGAGCAGTTCTTC. It specifies CASSQLAASYNEQFF.

J is TRBJ2-1 and V is TRBV5-4; 10 bases line up with TRBD2. The CDR3 runs 15 residues. Germline lookup yields CDR1 SGHNT and CDR2 YYREEE (reference sequence). The V segment lost 4 bases and the J segment 6 bases; nucleotides outside the gene matches: 7. The CDR3 region is CASSVSGRVLNEQFF. In DNA, the CDR3 is TGTGCCAGCAGCGTCAGCGGGAGGGTTCTCAATGAGCAGTTCTTC.

Concerning this clone: The same CDR3 is also encoded by other DNA sequences in this sample. The genes are TRBV28 and TRBJ2-7, with 9 bases identical to TRBD2. CDR1 is MDHEN and CDR2 is SYDVKM in the germline V gene. The CDR3 contains 14 residues. With V trimmed by 5 bases and J by 2 bases, 4 bases remained unmatched. In nucleotides, the CDR3 is TGTGCCAGCAGTCCCGGGACTAGCCCCTACGAGCAGTACTTC. Translating gives CASSPGTSPYEQYF. The full variable domain, its missing parts supplied by reference TRBV28 and TRBJ2-7, is DVKVTQSSRYLVKRTGEKVFLECVQDMDHENMFWYRQDPGLGLRLIYFSYDVKMKEKGDIPEGYSVSREKKERFSLILESASTNQTSMYLCASSPGTSPYEQYFGPGTRLTVT.

The V call is TRBV13, the J call TRBJ2-1; TRBD2 agrees at 8 bases. Germline lookup yields CDR1 PRHDT and CDR2 FYEKMQ (reference sequence). The V and J ends lost 2 bases and 1 base, in that order; junction bases with no gene match: 7. This CDR3 contains 17 residues. DNA for the CDR3: TGTGCCAGCAGCTTAACGGCGGGAGGTCATTCCTACAATGAGCAGTTCTTC. Translation: CASSLTAGGHSYNEQFF.

The chain links TRBV10-3 to TRBJ2-2; 10 bases agree with TRBD1. Germline V gene sequence: CDR1 ENHRY, CDR2 SYGVKD. The CDR3 runs 17 residues. V trimming: 6 bases; J trimming: 3 bases; junction bases outside the gene matches: 10. The CDR3 bases are TGTGCCATCAGCAACGGAGACAGGGGGCGCGACACCGGGGAGCTGTTTTTT. Amino acid sequence: CAISNGDRGRDTGELFF.

V and J are TRBV23-1 and TRBJ2-7, with 9 bases identical to TRBD1. TRBV23-1 is noted as an ORF with a role that remains uncertain. Losses at the gene ends were 7 bases for V and 0 bases for J; bases not matched to a gene: 13. The CDR3 runs to 17 residues. CDR3 nucleotide sequence: TGCGCCAGCACCTCCTCCCCAGGGACAGGGAACTCCTACGAGCAGTACTTC. Its translation is CASTSSPGTGNSYEQYF.

This clone was recorded a few times. The J gene is TRBJ1-5, the V gene TRBV19, with TRBD1 matching 8 bases. Losses at the gene ends were 4 bases for V and 6 bases for J; bases not matched to a gene: 8. Germline assignment: CDR1 LNHDA and CDR2 SQIVND (reference sequence). The CDR3 is 15 amino acids. CDR3 DNA: TGTGCCAGTAGTAGGGGGCAGGGGGCTTTTCAGCCCCAGCATTTT. Its protein is CASSRGQGAFQPQHF.

The chain employs TRBV6-5 and TRBJ2-7, with 10 bases identical to TRBD2. Trimming removed 1 base from V and 3 bases from J; junction bases left unmatched: 3. The CDR3 length is 15 residues. Germline CDR1 reads MNHEY; CDR2 reads SVGAGI. The CDR3 nucleotides are TGTGCCAGCAGTTACTTTGCTAGCGGGAGCTACGAGCAGTACTTC. This codes for CASSYFASGSYEQYF.

This chain links TRBV27 with TRBJ2-7; 12 nucleotides match TRBD2. From germline, CDR1 is MNHEY and CDR2 SMNVEV (reference sequence). The J segment lost 4 bases and the V segment lost 5 bases, leaving 6 bases of the junction unmatched. CDR3 size: 15 residues. The CDR3 spells CASSRLAGEEYEQYF. The CDR3 bases are TGTGCCAGCAGTAGACTAGCGGGAGAGGAATACGAGCAGTACTTC.

The chain has TRBV28 and TRBJ2-7; 7 positions agree with TRBD2. The length of the CDR3 is 14 residues. V shed 6 bases and J 4 bases; nucleotides not matched to a gene: 9. The germline CDR1 and CDR2 sequences are MDHEN and SYDVKM. The CDR3 DNA sequence: TGTGCCAGCAGCACTCAGCGGGGCGGGTACGAGCAGTACTTC. It translates to CASSTQRGGYEQYF.

V is TRBV19 and J is TRBJ1-1; 10 bases align to TRBD1. Germline values: CDR1 LNHDA, CDR2 SQIVND (reference sequence). V lost 6 bases to trimming and J lost 6 bases; unmatched junction nucleotides: 7. The CDR3 is made up of 14 amino acids. CDR3 protein: CASSSGTGVSEAFF. DNA for the CDR3: TGTGCCAGTAGCAGCGGGACAGGGGTTTCTGAAGCTTTCTTT.

The chain employs TRBV2 and TRBJ1-1; 7 bases are shared with TRBD1. The trim removed 5 bases at V and 1 base at J, leaving 4 bases unmatched. The CDR3 length is 14 residues. Germline-derived CDR1 and CDR2 are SNHLY and FYNNEI. CDR3 loop: CASSTRQGNTEAFF. In nucleotides, the CDR3 is TGTGCCAGCAGTACAAGACAGGGGAACACTGAAGCTTTCTTT.

The chain employs TRBV29-1 and TRBJ2-3; a possible D gene is TRBD2 (6 bases). Germline V gene data show CDR1 as SQVTM and CDR2 as ANQGSEA. CDR3 length equals 17 residues. With 5 bases removed from V and 0 bases from J, the gap between germline ends came to 21 bases. DNA for the CDR3: TGCAGCGTTCGGGGGTTTGGTAGCGGATCTAGCACAGATACGCAGTATTTT. Its protein product is CSVRGFGSGSSTDTQYF.

The V call is TRBV27, the J call TRBJ1-6; no clear D. CDR3 length: 15 residues. V lost 5 bases to trimming and J lost 11 bases, with 19 bases between them. Germline CDR1 reads MNHEY; CDR2 reads SMNVEV (reference sequence). The CDR3 coding sequence is TGTGCCAGCAGTCGACGGGGTGTGCAAACGGCACCCCTCCACTTT. This translates into CASSRRGVQTAPLHF.